The source of this TCR beta chain is a study of shared clonotypes between healthy human individuals. About the research overall: There were three CD4 naive, three CD4 memory, two CD8 naive and one CD8 memory plates per donor. Study-wide results and limits: The generation probabilities recorded for non-shared clonotypes fell below those of clonotypes shared by all four donors. Rarefaction gave evidence that sorted-subset sequencing remained incomplete despite large depth. A few donors had 5% to 6% of their naive CD4 clonotypes in common.

CDR3 length: 15 amino acids. Germline CDR1 reads MGHRA; CDR2 reads YSYEKL. The V gene lost 7 bases and the J gene lost 1 base, with 16 bases spanning the gap. Of note for this clone: Antigen: not known.

Repertoires were generated with immunoSEQ multiplex PCR, while TCRdb's copy carries only in-frame clones and drops some. The sample has around 700,000 clones; approximately 75% are singletons. The sequence came from a woman in her 30s in good health. V is TRBV4-1 and J is TRBJ1-1; D remains unclear. Sequencing was done on a sample of memory CD4+ T cells sorted from blood. Described subset: CD45RA-negative fraction. CDR3 DNA: TGCGCCAGCACCCCCTTCGGTCCCGGGAACACTGAAGCTTTCTTT. Its translation is CASTPFGPGNTEAFF.